This TCR beta chain emerged from a study of blood T cell repertoires in COVID-19 (TCRdb year 2020). Study-wide context: Samples from collaborators originated in the United States, Italy and Spain and spanned both the acute and convalescent phases of COVID-19. The prospective study material was composed of cDNA or gDNA derived from T cells, B-cell-depleted T cells, or PBMCs. Deeply sampled blood TCRbeta repertoires from subjects exposed to, actively infected with, or recovered from COVID-19 were included in the dataset. The repertoires were released in a freely available public database intended as a resource for research on the immune response to SARS-CoV-2. The samples were drawn from the first 160 participants of the ongoing ImmuneRACE study and from 950 to 1,500 subjects provided by 6 global collaborators. The sample metadata nearly always contained a de-identified subject ID, COVID-19 status, age in years and sex. Where available, HLA class I and class II types were obtained from metadata supplied by the sample provider rather than from assay-based typing. What the work shows at the level of the full study, not this receptor alone: Clinical and demographic metadata were provided uncurated, with the amount varying by source and participant.

TCRbeta CDR3 regions were amplified from genomic DNA by means of the immunoSEQ Assay, a bias-controlled multiplex PCR. From the authors' description of their analysis: Nucleated cell counts per sample were estimated from amplification of reference gene primers within the assay. Sequence reads were collapsed and filtered to measure the absolute abundance of every unique TCRbeta CDR3 rearrangement. For each sample, productive Simpson clonality was calculated by taking the square root of Simpson's diversity index across productive rearrangements. This immuneACCESS table, as held by TCRdb, lists in-frame sequences with V and J called but not all clones. Of the missing ones, under half trace to an unresolved V gene in checked studies; the others have no known cause. The V and J calls and clone size are taken from that table; D and trimming were inferred from the DNA. This sample comprises 310,000 or so clones, roughly 90% of them detected only once. The ten largest clonotypes hold 9.9% of the sample.

At one collaborating source in Seattle, patients were enrolled during active infection and were followed longitudinally through the course of disease. Collaborating institutions collected whole blood in K2EDTA tubes following their own protocols. For TCRbeta analysis, collaborators shipped samples in one of three forms: frozen whole blood, isolated PBMCs, or DNA extracted from either of those sample types. A remark on this clone: No antigen is known for it. Base-call qualities are not available, and no considerably larger clone is one nucleotide away.

According to the germline V gene, CDR1 reads KGHSY and CDR2 reads FQNENV. V ends up 4 bases short and J 9 bases short, with an unmatched junction base count of 6. From cysteine to phenylalanine, the CDR3 is 13 amino acids long. Only the CDR3 part of the read is kept: 39 bases, read in frame from the first base. The source is a young man with COVID-19, enrolled during active disease. The sequence joins TRBV16 to TRBJ2-1; TRBD1 agrees with 7 junctional bases. Sequenced sample: peripheral blood. The CDR3 here reads CASSPDRTGEQFF. The bases read TGTGCCAGCAGCCCGGACAGGACAGGTGAGCAGTTCTTC.